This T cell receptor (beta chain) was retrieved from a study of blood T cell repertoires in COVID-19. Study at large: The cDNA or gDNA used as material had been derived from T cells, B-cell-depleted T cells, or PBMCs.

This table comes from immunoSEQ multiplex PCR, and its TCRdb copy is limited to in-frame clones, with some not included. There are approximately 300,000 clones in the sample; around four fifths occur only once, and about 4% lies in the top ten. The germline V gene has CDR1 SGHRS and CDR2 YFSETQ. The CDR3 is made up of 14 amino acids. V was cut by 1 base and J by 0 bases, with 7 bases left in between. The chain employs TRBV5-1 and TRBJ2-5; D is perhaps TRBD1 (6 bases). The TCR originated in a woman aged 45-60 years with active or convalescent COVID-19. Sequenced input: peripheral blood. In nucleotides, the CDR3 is TGCGCCAGCAGCTTGCGGGACAACCAAGAGACCCAGTACTTC. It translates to CASSLRDNQETQYF.